This TCR beta chain was profiled in a study of identical twins. With regard to this clonotype: The antigen is unknown.

Healthy Caucasians provided all donations. Each CDR3 protein gets one entry after TCRdb re-called the 5' RACE reads with MiXCR. The sample lists roughly 490,000 distinct CDR3 sequences; about 13% were seen once. Findings of the study overall: Invariant cells of the MAIT and iNKT types might have partly distorted the zero-insertion analyses.

Trimming took off 2 bases at V and 9 bases at J, with 5 bases between the two ends. The CDR3 loop spans 11 amino acids. Germline V lookup: CDR1 MNHNY, CDR2 SVGAGI (reference sequence). These data were likewise used in another study, on yellow fever vaccine responses in identical twins.

This receptor was taken from a woman in her late teens or twenties in good health. This rearrangement joins TRBV6-6 to TRBJ2-1; unclear D gene. The sequenced material came from CD4+ T cells sorted from blood. The DNA of the CDR3 is TGTGCCAGCAGTTACGGCAGTGAGCAGTTCTTC. It codes for CASSYGSEQFF.